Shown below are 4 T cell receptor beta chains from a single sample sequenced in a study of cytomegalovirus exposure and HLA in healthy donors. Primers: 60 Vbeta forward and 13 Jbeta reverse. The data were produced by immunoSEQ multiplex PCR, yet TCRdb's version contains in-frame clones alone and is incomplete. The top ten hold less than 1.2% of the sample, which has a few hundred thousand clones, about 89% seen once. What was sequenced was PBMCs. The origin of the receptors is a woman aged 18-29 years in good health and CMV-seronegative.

CDR3 DNA sequence: TGTGCCAGTAGTATGAGGGAACTAGCGGGGGAGGACAATGAGCAGTTCTTC. Amino acid sequence: CASSMRELAGEDNEQFF. The rearrangement joins TRBV19 to TRBJ2-1; 11 bases map to TRBD2. V was clipped by 3 bases and J by 5 bases; unmatched bases: 9. Germline assignment: CDR1 LNHDA and CDR2 SQIVND (reference sequence). The CDR3 totals 17 residues.

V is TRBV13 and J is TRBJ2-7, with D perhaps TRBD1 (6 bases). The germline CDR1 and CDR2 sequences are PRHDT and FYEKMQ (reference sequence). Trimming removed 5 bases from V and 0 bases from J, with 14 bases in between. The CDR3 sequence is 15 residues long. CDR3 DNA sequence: TGTGCCAGCAGCCAGAGGGACACTCTCTCCTACGAGCAGTACTTC. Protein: CASSQRDTLSYEQYF.

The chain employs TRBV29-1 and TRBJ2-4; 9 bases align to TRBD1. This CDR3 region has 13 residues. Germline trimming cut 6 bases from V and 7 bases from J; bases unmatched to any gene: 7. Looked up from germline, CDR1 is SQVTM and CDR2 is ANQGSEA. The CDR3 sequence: CSVGAQGANIQYF. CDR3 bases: TGCAGCGTCGGCGCACAGGGGGCGAACATTCAGTACTTC. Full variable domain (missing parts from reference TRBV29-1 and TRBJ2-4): SAVISQKPSRDICQRGTSLTIQCQVDSQVTMMFWYRQQPGQSLTLIATANQGSEATYESGFVIDKFPISRPNLTFSTLTVSNMSPEDSSIYLCSVGAQGANIQYFGAGTRLSVL.

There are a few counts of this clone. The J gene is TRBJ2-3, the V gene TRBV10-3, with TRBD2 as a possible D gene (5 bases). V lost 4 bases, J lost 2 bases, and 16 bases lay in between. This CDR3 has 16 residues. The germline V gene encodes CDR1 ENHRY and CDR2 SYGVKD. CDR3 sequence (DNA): TGTGCCATCAGTGCTGATGGTCTAGCCTCCACAGATACGCAGTATTTT. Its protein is CAISADGLASTDTQYF.